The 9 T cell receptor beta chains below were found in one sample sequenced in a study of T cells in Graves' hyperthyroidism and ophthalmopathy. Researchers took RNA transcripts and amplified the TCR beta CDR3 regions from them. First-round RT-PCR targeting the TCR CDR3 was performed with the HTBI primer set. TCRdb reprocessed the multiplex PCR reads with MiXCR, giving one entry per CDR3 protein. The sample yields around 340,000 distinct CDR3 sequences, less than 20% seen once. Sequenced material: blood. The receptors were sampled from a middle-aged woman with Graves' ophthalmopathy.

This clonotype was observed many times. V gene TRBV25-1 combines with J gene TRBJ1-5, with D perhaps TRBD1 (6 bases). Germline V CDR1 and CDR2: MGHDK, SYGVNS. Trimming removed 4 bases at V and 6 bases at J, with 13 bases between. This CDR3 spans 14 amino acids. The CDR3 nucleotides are TGTGCCAGCAGTGGCCCGAGGGACACTCAGCCCCAGCATTTT. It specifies CASSGPRDTQPQHF.

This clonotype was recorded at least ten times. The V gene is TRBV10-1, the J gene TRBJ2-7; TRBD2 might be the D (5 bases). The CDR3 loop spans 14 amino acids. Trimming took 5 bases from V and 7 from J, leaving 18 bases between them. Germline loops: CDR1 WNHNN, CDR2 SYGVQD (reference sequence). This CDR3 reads CASSLNPRSGEQYF. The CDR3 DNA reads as TGCGCCAGCAGTTTGAACCCACGATCGGGGGAGCAGTACTTC.

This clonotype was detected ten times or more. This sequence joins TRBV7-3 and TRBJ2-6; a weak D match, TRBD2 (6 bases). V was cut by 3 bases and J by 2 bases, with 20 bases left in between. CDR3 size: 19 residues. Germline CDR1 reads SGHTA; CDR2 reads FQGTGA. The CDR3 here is CASSFQPQGTGAGANVLTF. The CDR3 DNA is TGTGCCAGCAGCTTCCAACCCCAGGGTACGGGGGCTGGGGCCAACGTCCTGACTTTC.

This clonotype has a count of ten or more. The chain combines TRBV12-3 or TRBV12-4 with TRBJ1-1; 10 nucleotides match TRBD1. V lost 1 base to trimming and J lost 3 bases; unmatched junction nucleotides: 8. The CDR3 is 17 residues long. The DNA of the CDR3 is TGTGCCAGCAGTTTAGAGACAGGGGGCTTTGGGGACACTGAAGCTTTCTTT. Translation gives CASSLETGGFGDTEAFF.

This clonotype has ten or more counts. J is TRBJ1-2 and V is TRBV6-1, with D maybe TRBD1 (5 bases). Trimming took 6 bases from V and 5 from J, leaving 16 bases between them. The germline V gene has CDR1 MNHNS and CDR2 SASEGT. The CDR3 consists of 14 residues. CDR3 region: CASRPPGSLYGYTF. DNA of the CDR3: TGTGCCAGCAGACCGCCAGGGTCGCTTTATGGCTACACCTTC.

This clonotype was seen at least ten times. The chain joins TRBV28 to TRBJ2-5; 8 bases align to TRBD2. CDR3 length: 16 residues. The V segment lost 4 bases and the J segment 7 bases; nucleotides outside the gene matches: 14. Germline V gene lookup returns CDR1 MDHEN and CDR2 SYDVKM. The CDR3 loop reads CASSSGLESYLLTQYF. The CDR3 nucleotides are TGTGCCAGCAGTTCGGGACTAGAGTCGTATTTACTGACCCAGTACTTC.

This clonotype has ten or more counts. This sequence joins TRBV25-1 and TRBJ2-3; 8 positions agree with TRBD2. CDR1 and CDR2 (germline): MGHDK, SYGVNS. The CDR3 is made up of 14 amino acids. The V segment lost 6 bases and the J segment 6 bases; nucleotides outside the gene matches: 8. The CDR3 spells CASRGREGDDTQYF. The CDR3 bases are TGTGCCAGCAGGGGACGGGAGGGAGATGATACGCAGTATTTT.

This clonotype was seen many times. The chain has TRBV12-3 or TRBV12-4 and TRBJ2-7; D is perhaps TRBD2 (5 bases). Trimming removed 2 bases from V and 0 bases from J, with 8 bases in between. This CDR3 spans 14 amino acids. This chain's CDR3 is CASSLIGSSYEQYF. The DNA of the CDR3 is TGTGCCAGCAGTTTAATAGGGAGCTCCTACGAGCAGTACTTC.

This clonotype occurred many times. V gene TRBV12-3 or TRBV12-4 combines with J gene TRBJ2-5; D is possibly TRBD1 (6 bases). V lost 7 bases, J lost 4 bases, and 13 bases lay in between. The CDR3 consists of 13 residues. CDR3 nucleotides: TGTGCCAGCAACTGGGGGCGAGGAGAGACCCAGTACTTC. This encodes CASNWGRGETQYF.